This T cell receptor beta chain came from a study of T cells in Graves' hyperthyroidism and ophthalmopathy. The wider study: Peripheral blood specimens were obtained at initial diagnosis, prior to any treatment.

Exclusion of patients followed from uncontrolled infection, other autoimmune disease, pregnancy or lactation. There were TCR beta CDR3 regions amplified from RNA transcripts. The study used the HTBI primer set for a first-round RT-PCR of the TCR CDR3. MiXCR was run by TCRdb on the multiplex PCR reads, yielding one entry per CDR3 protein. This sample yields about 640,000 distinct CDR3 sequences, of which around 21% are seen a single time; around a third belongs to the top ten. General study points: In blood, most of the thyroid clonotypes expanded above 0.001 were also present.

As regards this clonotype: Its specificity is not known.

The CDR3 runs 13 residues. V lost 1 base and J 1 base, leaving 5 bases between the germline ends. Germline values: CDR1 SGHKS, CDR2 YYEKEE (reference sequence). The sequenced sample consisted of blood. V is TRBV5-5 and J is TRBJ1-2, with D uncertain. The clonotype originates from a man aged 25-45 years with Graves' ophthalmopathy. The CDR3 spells CASSLQVNYGYTF. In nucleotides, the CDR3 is TGTGCCAGCAGCTTGCAGGTTAACTATGGCTACACCTTC.